The 5 T cell receptor beta chains in this list originate from one sample, sequenced in a study of technical replicates of blood from a handful of donors. Here immunoSEQ multiplex PCR was the method, and the copy in TCRdb shows in-frame clones only, minus some. Of around 30,000 clones in the sample, around 94% were seen once. The sequenced sample was PBMCs. These receptors were collected from a human donor in good health. Some clones in this sample may be carry-over from other donors' samples.

This chain uses TRBV19 with TRBJ2-5; 8 nucleotides match TRBD1. This CDR3 comprises 13 residues. The germline gives CDR1 LNHDA, CDR2 SQIVND (reference sequence). V lost 4 bases and J lost 5; bases outside the gene matches: 3. CDR3 nucleotides: TGTGCCAGTAGTACGGACAGGGTGGAGACCCAGTACTTC. As protein: CASSTDRVETQYF.

The chain links TRBV11-2 to TRBJ2-3, with 9 bases lining up with TRBD2. V shed 6 bases, J shed 1 base, and the junction held 5 bases outside the gene matches. The CDR3 spans 15 residues. The germline V gene encodes CDR1 SGHAT and CDR2 FQNNGV. CDR3 amino acids: CASSRIAGGTDTQYF. The CDR3 DNA is TGTGCCAGCAGTCGTATAGCGGGGGGCACAGATACGCAGTATTTT.

The chain's CDR3 is CASRQGQGWADTQYF. The CDR3 bases are TGTGCCAGCAGGCAAGGACAGGGATGGGCAGATACGCAGTATTTT. The rearrangement uses TRBV7-3 and TRBJ2-3; TRBD1 matches at 8 bases. The CDR3 has 15 residues. The germline V gene has CDR1 SGHTA and CDR2 FQGTGA. V gave up 6 bases and J gave up 4 bases; unmatched junction bases: 9.

The CDR3 spells CASSQERDGFYEQYF. The CDR3 nucleotides read TGCGCCAGCAGCCAAGAGCGGGACGGGTTTTACGAGCAGTACTTC. The chain couples TRBV4-3 to TRBJ2-7, with D tentatively TRBD2 (6 bases). This CDR3 has 15 amino acids. Per the germline V gene, CDR1 is LGHNA and CDR2 is YSLEER. V was pared by 0 bases and J by 4 bases, with 13 bases between.

V usage is TRBV13 and J usage is TRBJ2-1; TRBD2 aligns across 7 bases. CDR3 length equals 15 residues. Per the germline V gene, CDR1 is PRHDT and CDR2 is FYEKMQ (reference sequence). Trimming removed 2 bases from V and 7 bases from J; junction bases left unmatched: 8. The CDR3 sequence: CASSLYGGGSNEQFF. The CDR3 bases are TGTGCCAGCAGCTTATACGGCGGGGGTTCTAATGAGCAGTTCTTC. Using reference TRBV13 and TRBJ2-1 for the parts outside the CDR3, the full variable domain is AAGVIQSPRHLIKEKRETATLKCYPIPRHDTVYWYQQGPGQDPQFLISFYEKMQSDKGSIPDRFSAQQFSDYHSELNMSSLELGDSALYFCASSLYGGGSNEQFFGPGTRLTVL.